Shown below are 15 T cell receptor beta chains from a single sample sequenced in a study of CD8 T cells in Susac syndrome. Reverse transcription of about 0.5 to 1 ug RNA used random hexamers. TCRdb fed the immunoSEQ multiplex PCR reads into MiXCR, producing one record per CDR3 protein. There are 95,000 to 150,000 distinct CDR3 sequences in the sample; about 94% occur only once, and about 0.28% lies in the top ten. The sample comprised CD8+ T cells from PBMCs. The receptors come from a human donor with Susac syndrome.

CDR3 DNA: TGTGCCACCAGCAGCAGGCAGGGGTACACTGAAGCTTTCTTT. Translation: CATSSRQGYTEAFF. This rearrangement joins TRBV15 to TRBJ1-1; TRBD1 is a possible D gene (6 bases). The CDR3 is 14 amino acids. Germline V gene sequence: CDR1 LNHNV, CDR2 YYDKDF (reference sequence). The ends were cut back, 3 bases at V and 3 bases at J, with 11 bases in the middle. The full variable domain, with the rest looked up from reference TRBV15 and TRBJ1-1, is DAMVIQNPRYQVTQFGKPVTLSCSQTLNHNVMYWYQQKSSQAPKLLFHYYDKDFNNEADTPDNFQSRRPNTSFCFLDIRSPGLGDTAMYLCATSSRQGYTEAFFGQGTRLTVV.

The gene calls are TRBV13 and TRBJ1-6; unclear D gene. Germline CDR1 is PRHDT and CDR2 is FYEKMQ (reference sequence). Trimming pared 0 bases from V and 7 bases from J, leaving 10 bases between. This CDR3 is built from 15 residues. The CDR3 DNA reads TGTGCCAGCAGCTTAGGGGACGGAGGAAATTCACCCCTCCACTTT. Translated, it gives CASSLGDGGNSPLHF.

The chain joins TRBV7-9 to TRBJ2-5; no firm D call. The germline V and J ends were trimmed by 5 bases and 2 bases, with 6 bases remaining between them. The germline V gene has CDR1 SEHNR and CDR2 FQNEAQ (reference sequence). The CDR3 extends over 12 amino acids. The CDR3 DNA is TGTGCCAGCAGCGGGTATCAAGAGACCCAGTACTTC. The encoded protein is CASSGYQETQYF.

This clonotype was counted once. The V call is TRBV29-1, the J call TRBJ2-2; D is unresolved. Germline V gene sequence: CDR1 SQVTM, CDR2 ANQGSEA. CDR3 length: 15 amino acids. Trimming cost V 0 bases and J 4 bases, with 12 bases left between them. CDR3 protein: CSVEDGFQRTGELFF. The DNA of the CDR3 is TGCAGCGTTGAAGACGGCTTTCAACGCACCGGGGAGCTGTTTTTT.

This chain joins TRBV7-3 and TRBJ2-5; D might be TRBD2 (6 bases). With 8 bases removed from V and 2 bases from J, the gap between germline ends came to 18 bases. In germline, CDR1 is SGHTA, CDR2 FQGTGA. This CDR3 region has 15 residues. The CDR3 DNA reads TGTGCCAGCTCTGATCTGGGGGGAGAGCAAGAGACCCAGTACTTC. This codes for CASSDLGGEQETQYF.

The gene calls are TRBV20-1 and TRBJ1-6, with TRBD1 matching over 10 bases. Germline V gives CDR1 DFQATT, CDR2 SNEGSKA (reference sequence). This CDR3 region has 18 residues. V dropped 0 bases and J dropped 6; count of bases not matched to a gene: 11. Here the CDR3 DNA reads TGCAGTGCTAGAGAAGATCCGGGACAGGGGATGGGTAATTCACCCCTCCACTTT. As protein: CSAREDPGQGMGNSPLHF.

V is TRBV20-1 and J is TRBJ2-2; D ambiguous. The CDR3 has 15 amino acids. V was pared by 5 bases and J by 4 bases, with 17 bases between. Germline-derived CDR1 and CDR2 are DFQATT and SNEGSKA (reference sequence). CDR3 sequence (DNA): TGCAGTGCTCGTCGCGATATTCGGGCCACCGGGGAGCTGTTTTTT. It encodes CSARRDIRATGELFF.

The rearrangement joins TRBV12-3 or TRBV12-4 to TRBJ2-7; 8 nucleotides agree with TRBD2. V lost 7 bases, J lost 2 bases, and 7 bases stayed unmatched. This CDR3 spans 14 amino acids. CDR3 in DNA: TGTGCCAGCACAAAGACTAGCGCCGCCTACGAGCAGTACTTC. It encodes CASTKTSAAYEQYF.

This clonotype was counted a single time. V and J are TRBV7-6 and TRBJ2-4; 12 nucleotides align to TRBD1. Trimming cost V 1 base and J 5 bases; bases outside gene matches: 3. Germline V gene sequence: CDR1 SGHVS, CDR2 FNYEAQ. The CDR3 spans 16 residues. Here the CDR3 DNA reads TGTGCCAGCAGCTTAGAGGGACAGGGGGCACAAAACATTCAGTACTTC. Its translation is CASSLEGQGAQNIQYF.

The V and J genes are TRBV4-1 and TRBJ2-7; 9 bases match TRBD1. Germline trimming cut 4 bases from V and 0 bases from J; bases unmatched to any gene: 10. Germline loops: CDR1 MGHRA, CDR2 YSYEKL. The CDR3 is 17 residues long. The CDR3 region has the DNA TGCGCCAGCAGCCCTTTAAATCCGGGACAGGGCTCCTACGAGCAGTACTTC. Translated, it gives CASSPLNPGQGSYEQYF.

This clonotype was found once. This chain links TRBV10-3 with TRBJ2-1, with 8 positions matching TRBD2. The CDR3 has 15 residues. The ends lost 4 bases at V and 5 bases at J; junction bases unmatched: 7. The germline V gene has CDR1 ENHRY and CDR2 SYGVKD. This CDR3 is CAISGGGGPHNEQFF. The CDR3 region has the DNA TGTGCCATCAGTGGAGGCGGGGGGCCCCACAATGAGCAGTTCTTC.

The chain has TRBV27 and TRBJ2-7; tentatively, D is TRBD1 or TRBD2 (5 bases each). Germline CDR1 reads MNHEY; CDR2 reads SMNVEV (reference sequence). The germline V and J ends were trimmed by 6 bases and 4 bases, with 13 bases remaining between them. This CDR3 has 13 amino acids. The CDR3 reads CASSGATGYEQYF. The CDR3 region has the DNA TGTGCCAGCAGCGGGGCCACAGGATACGAGCAGTACTTC.

This chain connects TRBV9 to TRBJ1-1; D possibly corresponds to TRBD1 (6 bases). With 4 bases removed from V and 1 base from J, the gap between germline ends came to 17 bases. From germline, CDR1 is SGDLS and CDR2 YYNGEE. This CDR3 comprises 16 residues. CDR3 region: CASSPPAGGGNTEAFF. DNA of the CDR3: TGTGCCAGCAGCCCACCAGCTGGGGGCGGGAACACTGAAGCTTTCTTT.

The genes are TRBV29-1 and TRBJ1-2; maybe TRBD1 (6 bases). The CDR3 runs 13 residues. CDR1 and CDR2 from the germline V gene are SQVTM and ANQGSEA. Trimming removed 3 bases at V and 5 bases at J, with 13 bases between. The CDR3 spells CSVEGGGQYGYTF. CDR3 nucleotide sequence: TGCAGCGTTGAGGGGGGGGGCCAGTATGGCTACACCTTC.

The chain links TRBV4-2 to TRBJ1-2; unclear D gene. Trimming shortened V by 0 bases and J by 8 bases, and 13 bases separated the two germline ends. The CDR3 runs 14 residues. Germline CDR1 is LGHNA and CDR2 is YNFKEQ. The CDR3 spells CASSQDLGPVGYTF. The DNA for the CDR3 is TGTGCCAGCAGCCAAGATTTGGGCCCCGTGGGCTACACCTTC.